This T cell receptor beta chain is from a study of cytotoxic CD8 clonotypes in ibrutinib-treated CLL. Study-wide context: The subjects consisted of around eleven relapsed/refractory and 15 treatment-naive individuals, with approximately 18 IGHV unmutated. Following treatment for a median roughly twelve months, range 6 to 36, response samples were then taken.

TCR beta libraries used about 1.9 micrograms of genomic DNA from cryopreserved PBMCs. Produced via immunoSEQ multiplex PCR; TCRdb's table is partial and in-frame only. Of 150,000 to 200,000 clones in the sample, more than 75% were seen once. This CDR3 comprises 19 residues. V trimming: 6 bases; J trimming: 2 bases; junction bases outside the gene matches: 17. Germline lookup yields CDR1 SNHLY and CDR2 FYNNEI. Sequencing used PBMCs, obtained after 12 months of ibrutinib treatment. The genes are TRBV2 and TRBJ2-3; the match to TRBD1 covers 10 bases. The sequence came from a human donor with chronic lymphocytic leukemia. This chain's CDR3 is CASRRGTGVQLTLTDTQYF. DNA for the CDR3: TGTGCCAGCAGGAGGGGGACAGGGGTCCAACTTACCCTCACAGATACGCAGTATTTT.